The source of this T cell receptor (beta chain) is a study of brain T cells in children with intractable seizures. The repertoire was sequenced with immunoSEQ multiplex PCR; TCRdb's copy has only in-frame clones and lacks some. Of 78,000 or so clones in the sample, around nine tenths were seen once. The table lists this clone with a count of one. Sample: peripheral blood, taken at surgery. This TCR was sampled from a girl aged 2 to 10 with Rasmussen encephalitis and intractable seizures.

As DNA, the CDR3 is TGTGCCAGCAGTCCCGGGACAAGCAATCAGCCCCAGCATTTT. This codes for CASSPGTSNQPQHF. This chain connects TRBV6-5 to TRBJ1-5, with a possible D match to TRBD1 (6 bases). There are 14 residues in the CDR3. Germline values: CDR1 MNHEY, CDR2 SVGAGI. V was pared by 5 bases and J by 1 base, with 9 bases between.